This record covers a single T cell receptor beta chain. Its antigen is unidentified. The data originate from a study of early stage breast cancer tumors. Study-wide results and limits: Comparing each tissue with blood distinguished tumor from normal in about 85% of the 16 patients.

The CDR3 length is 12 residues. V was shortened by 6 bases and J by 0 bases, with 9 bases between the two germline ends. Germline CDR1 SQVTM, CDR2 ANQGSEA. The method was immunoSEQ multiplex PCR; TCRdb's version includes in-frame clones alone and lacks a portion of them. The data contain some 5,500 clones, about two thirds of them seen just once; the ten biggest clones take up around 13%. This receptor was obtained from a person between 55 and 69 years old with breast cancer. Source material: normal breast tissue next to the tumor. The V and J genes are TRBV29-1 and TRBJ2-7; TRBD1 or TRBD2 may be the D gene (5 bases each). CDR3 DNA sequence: TGCAGCGTCCCAGGGAGCTCCTACGAGCAGTACTTC. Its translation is CSVPGSSYEQYF.